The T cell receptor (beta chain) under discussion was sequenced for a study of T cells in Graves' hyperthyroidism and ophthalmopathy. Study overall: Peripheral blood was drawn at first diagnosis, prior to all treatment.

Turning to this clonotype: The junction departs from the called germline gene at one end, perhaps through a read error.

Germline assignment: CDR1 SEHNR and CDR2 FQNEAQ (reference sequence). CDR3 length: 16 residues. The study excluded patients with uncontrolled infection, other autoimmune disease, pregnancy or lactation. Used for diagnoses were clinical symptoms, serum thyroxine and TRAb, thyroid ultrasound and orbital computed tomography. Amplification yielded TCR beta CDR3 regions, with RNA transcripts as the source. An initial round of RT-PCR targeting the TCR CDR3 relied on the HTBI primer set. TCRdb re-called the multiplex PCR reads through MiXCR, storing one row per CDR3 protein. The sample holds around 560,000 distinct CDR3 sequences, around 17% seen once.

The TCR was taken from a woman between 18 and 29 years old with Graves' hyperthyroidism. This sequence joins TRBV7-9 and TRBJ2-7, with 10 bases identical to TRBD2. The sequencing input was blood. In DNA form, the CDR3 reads TGTGCCAGCAGCGTGGGACTAGCGATTGGGGTACACGAGCGGTACTTC. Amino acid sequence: CASSVGLAIGVHERYF.